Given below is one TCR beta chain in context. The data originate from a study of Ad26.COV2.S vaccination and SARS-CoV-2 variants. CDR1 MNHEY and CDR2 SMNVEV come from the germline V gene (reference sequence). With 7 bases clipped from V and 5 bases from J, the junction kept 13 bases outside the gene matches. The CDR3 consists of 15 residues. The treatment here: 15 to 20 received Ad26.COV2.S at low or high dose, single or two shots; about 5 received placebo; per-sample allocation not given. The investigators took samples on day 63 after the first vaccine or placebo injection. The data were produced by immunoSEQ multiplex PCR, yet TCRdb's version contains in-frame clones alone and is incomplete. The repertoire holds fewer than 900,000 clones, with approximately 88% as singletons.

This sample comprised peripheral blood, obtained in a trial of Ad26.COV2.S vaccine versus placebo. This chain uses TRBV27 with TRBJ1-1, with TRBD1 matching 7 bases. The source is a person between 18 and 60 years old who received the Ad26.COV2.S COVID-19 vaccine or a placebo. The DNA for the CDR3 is TGTGCCAGCAAGAAAAACAGGGGAGTGGGGACTGAAGCTTTCTTT. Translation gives CASKKNRGVGTEAFF.